The 23 T cell receptor beta chains below all came from one sample that was sequenced in a study of blood T cell repertoires in COVID-19. Generated by immunoSEQ multiplex PCR, the TCRdb table keeps only in-frame clones and is missing some. This sample has about 180,000 clones, with more than 70% found just once. The sequencing input was PBMCs or T cells enriched from blood (not recorded which). All receptors derive from a woman in her thirties who had recovered from COVID-19.

The chain employs TRBV7-9 and TRBJ1-2; D not resolved. V gave up 3 bases and J gave up 2 bases, with 16 bases separating them. CDR3 length: 16 amino acids. The germline CDR1 and CDR2 sequences are SEHNR and FQNEAQ (reference sequence). The CDR3 DNA reads TGTGCCAGCAGCTTGTTAGGCGTGGAACAGAACTATGGCTACACCTTC. It specifies CASSLLGVEQNYGYTF. Combining the CDR3 with reference TRBV7-9 and TRBJ1-2 gives the whole variable domain DTGVSQNPRHKITKRGQNVTFRCDPISEHNRLYWYRQTLGQGPEFLTYFQNEAQLEKSRLLSDRFSAERPKGSFSTLEIQRTEQGDSAMYLCASSLLGVEQNYGYTFGSGTRLTVV.

The V gene is TRBV30, the J gene TRBJ2-7, with 7 positions matching TRBD2. The CDR3 sequence is 15 residues long. CDR1 is GTSNPN and CDR2 is SVGIG in the germline V gene (reference sequence). The ends lost 7 bases at V and 4 bases at J; junction bases unmatched: 16. CDR3 amino acids: CASTMGKRGPYEQYF. CDR3 nucleotide sequence: TGTGCCTCCACAATGGGAAAGCGGGGCCCTTACGAGCAGTACTTC.

This chain joins TRBV14 and TRBJ2-6; a weak D match, TRBD1 (5 bases). CDR1 and CDR2 (germline): SGHDN, FVKESK. The CDR3 spans 14 residues. Trimming took off 1 base at V and 9 bases at J, with 10 bases between the two ends. The CDR3 DNA reads TGTGCCAGCAGCCAAGGTACAAGGGGCAACGTCCTGACTTTC. Its protein is CASSQGTRGNVLTF.

The rearrangement links TRBV24-1 to TRBJ1-4; 8 positions match TRBD1. The CDR3 is made up of 16 amino acids. The germline CDR1 and CDR2 sequences are KGHDR and SFDVKD. V trimming: 3 bases; J trimming: 8 bases; junction bases outside the gene matches: 10. The CDR3 protein is CATSDGTGGYREKLFF. CDR3 DNA: TGTGCCACCAGTGATGGAACAGGGGGTTATAGGGAAAAACTGTTTTTT.

The chain uses TRBV18 and TRBJ2-7, with no clear D. The CDR3 runs to 14 residues. V was shortened by 3 bases and J by 0 bases, with 9 bases between the two germline ends. The germline V gene encodes CDR1 KGHSH and CDR2 LQKENI. The CDR3 nucleotides read TGTGCCAGCTCACCCACAGAGAACTCCTACGAGCAGTACTTC. This encodes CASSPTENSYEQYF. Combining the CDR3 with reference TRBV18 and TRBJ2-7 gives the whole variable domain NAGVMQNPRHLVRRRGQEARLRCSPMKGHSHVYWYRQLPEEGLKFMVYLQKENIIDESGMPKERFSAEFPKEGPSILRIQQVVRGDSAAYFCASSPTENSYEQYFGPGTRLTVT.

The CDR3 here is CASSSSPTDTQYF. The CDR3, as DNA: TGTGCCAGTAGCTCCAGTCCCACAGATACGCAGTATTTT. This chain links TRBV19 with TRBJ2-3; the D is unclear. Between the trimmed V and J ends, which lost 6 bases and 2 bases, there was a span of 9 bases. The CDR3 loop spans 13 amino acids. The germline gives CDR1 LNHDA, CDR2 SQIVND (reference sequence).

The V gene is TRBV2, the J gene TRBJ2-1, with D possibly matching TRBD1 (5 bases). The CDR3 covers 15 residues. Germline CDR1 SNHLY, CDR2 FYNNEI. Trimming took off 3 bases at V and 0 bases at J, with 9 bases between the two ends. The CDR3 coding sequence is TGTGCCAGCAGTGACAGGGTCGGCTCCTACAATGAGCAGTTCTTC. This sequence encodes CASSDRVGSYNEQFF.

The J gene is TRBJ2-7, the V gene TRBV3-1 (or the pseudogene TRBV3-2), with D maybe TRBD2 (5 bases). CDR3 length: 16 residues. Per the germline V gene, CDR1 is LGHDT and CDR2 is YNNKEL (reference sequence). The germline V and J ends were trimmed by 0 bases and 4 bases, with 16 bases remaining between them. This chain's CDR3 is CASSQDLVARGYEQYF. CDR3 bases: TGTGCCAGCAGCCAAGATCTGGTAGCGCGAGGGTACGAGCAGTACTTC.

V and J are TRBV5-1 and TRBJ2-5; D is unresolved. This CDR3 region has 13 residues. Germline CDR1 SGHRS, CDR2 YFSETQ. Trimming took off 4 bases at V and 4 bases at J, with 11 bases between the two ends. CDR3 DNA sequence: TGCGCCAGCAGCCCCAGCCGGGTAGAGACCCAGTACTTC. Residues: CASSPSRVETQYF.

The V call is TRBV3-1 (or the pseudogene TRBV3-2), the J call TRBJ2-4, with TRBD2 matching over 7 bases. V gave up 4 bases and J gave up 4 bases; unmatched junction bases: 10. CDR1 is LGHDT and CDR2 is YNNKEL in the germline V gene (reference sequence). The CDR3 totals 16 residues. Here the CDR3 DNA reads TGTGCCAGCAGCCCTTTCTCGGGAGGTGGGAAAAACATTCAGTACTTC. Translated, it gives CASSPFSGGGKNIQYF.

The rearrangement joins TRBV3-1 (or the pseudogene TRBV3-2) to TRBJ2-7; weak D call: TRBD2 (5 bases). Germline values: CDR1 LGHDT, CDR2 YNNKEL (reference sequence). CDR3 length: 16 amino acids. V lost 1 base and J 5 bases, leaving 18 bases between the germline ends. CDR3 in amino acids: CASSQAAAGGHNEQYF. CDR3 nucleotide sequence: TGTGCCAGCAGCCAAGCCGCCGCGGGTGGCCACAACGAGCAGTACTTC.

The V and J genes are TRBV7-9 and TRBJ1-2, with D tentatively TRBD1 (6 bases). Per the germline V gene, CDR1 is SEHNR and CDR2 is FQNEAQ (reference sequence). The CDR3 runs 14 residues. Trimming took 5 bases from V and 6 from J, leaving 16 bases between them. The CDR3 loop is CASSQTRQADGYTF. The CDR3 DNA is TGTGCCAGCAGCCAGACCCGACAGGCAGATGGCTACACCTTC.

This clone has only one observation. The chain employs TRBV2 and TRBJ2-7; 11 positions match TRBD2. With 7 bases clipped from V and 0 bases from J, the junction kept 17 bases outside the gene matches. Germline CDR1 SNHLY, CDR2 FYNNEI. CDR3 length equals 19 residues. This chain's CDR3 is CASTQRETSGAQGSYEQYF. The CDR3 nucleotides read TGTGCCAGCACCCAACGAGAGACTAGCGGGGCGCAGGGCTCCTACGAGCAGTACTTC.

There are a few counts of this clone. The chain carries TRBV18 and TRBJ2-2; 8 bases line up with TRBD1. This CDR3 contains 15 residues. The J segment lost 3 bases and the V segment lost 6 bases, leaving 6 bases of the junction unmatched. Germline-derived CDR1 and CDR2 are KGHSH and LQKENI. The CDR3 nucleotides read TGTGCCAGCTCGCAGGGGGCAGAAGACACCGGGGAGCTGTTTTTT. It specifies CASSQGAEDTGELFF.

This chain links TRBV28 with TRBJ2-7, with 11 bases that match TRBD2. The V gene's germline CDR1 is MDHEN and CDR2 SYDVKM. V dropped 4 bases and J dropped 5; count of bases not matched to a gene: 10. This CDR3 comprises 16 residues. The CDR3 DNA reads TGTGCCAGCAGTTCGATAGCGGGAGGGCCGGTCGACGAGCAGTACTTC. Protein product: CASSSIAGGPVDEQYF.

In its sample, this clone was seen once. This rearrangement joins TRBV29-1 to TRBJ1-1; D unclear. Trimming took 2 bases from V and 4 from J, leaving 17 bases between them. Germline CDR1 reads SQVTM; CDR2 reads ANQGSEA. The CDR3 spans 15 residues. The CDR3, as DNA: TGCAGCGTTGAATCTACAGCCAGTGTGACCACTGAAGCTTTCTTT. Its protein product is CSVESTASVTTEAFF.

The chain employs TRBV3-1 (or the pseudogene TRBV3-2) and TRBJ2-2; TRBD2 matches at 7 bases. CDR3 size: 16 residues. The trim removed 0 bases at V and 3 bases at J, leaving 4 bases unmatched. CDR1 and CDR2 from the germline V gene are LGHDT and YNNKEL (reference sequence). The CDR3 region is CASSQDGLGDTGELFF. For the CDR3, the DNA is TGTGCCAGCAGCCAAGATGGACTAGGCGACACCGGGGAGCTGTTTTTT.

The chain recombines TRBV6-5 with TRBJ2-5; a possible D gene is TRBD2 (6 bases). The CDR3 runs to 16 residues. Per germline, CDR1 MNHEY and CDR2 SVGAGI. Trimming removed 0 bases from V and 3 bases from J, with 14 bases in between. The CDR3 DNA is TGTGCCAGCAGTTACTCGTGGGGCGCGGGAAAAGAGACCCAGTACTTC. Its translation: CASSYSWGAGKETQYF.

The V and J genes are TRBV3-1 (or the pseudogene TRBV3-2) and TRBJ2-7, with D possibly being TRBD1 (5 bases). Trimming pared 2 bases from V and 12 bases from J, leaving 14 bases between. The CDR3 covers 12 residues. Germline assignment: CDR1 LGHDT and CDR2 YNNKEL (reference sequence). CDR3 coding DNA: TGTGCCAGCAGCCAATACGAGAGACAGCCGTACTTC. Translating gives CASSQYERQPYF.

The CDR3 sequence is CASSDPERNEKLFF. CDR3 DNA sequence: TGCGCCAGCAGCGACCCGGAGCGAAATGAAAAACTGTTTTTT. V usage is TRBV5-1 and J usage is TRBJ1-4; no clear D gene. This CDR3 is 14 amino acids long. Germline CDR1 SGHRS, CDR2 YFSETQ. With 4 bases removed from V and 5 bases from J, the gap between germline ends came to 12 bases.

The chain employs TRBV28 and TRBJ2-7, with TRBD2 matching 12 bases. Germline assignment: CDR1 MDHEN and CDR2 SYDVKM. The CDR3 consists of 16 residues. V lost 5 bases to trimming and J lost 5 bases; unmatched junction nucleotides: 10. In DNA form, the CDR3 reads TGTGCCAGCAGTGGGACTAGCGGGCAAGGGGGACACGAGCAGTACTTC. Translated: CASSGTSGQGGHEQYF.

The V call is TRBV1, the J call TRBJ2-5; the DNA was not compared with TRBD1, the D call given in the table. TRBV1 is designated a pseudogene. The CDR3 has 14 residues. The CDR3 spells CTSSQDKGEETQYF. CDR3 nucleotides: TGCACCAGCAGCCAAGATAAGGGGGAAGAGACCCAGTACTTC.

The genes are TRBV5-4 and TRBJ2-7; D uncertain. There are 11 residues in the CDR3. V lost 0 bases and J 6 bases, leaving 4 bases between the germline ends. CDR1 and CDR2 (germline): SGHNT, YYREEE (reference sequence). CDR3 coding DNA: TGTGCCAGCAGCTTGGTCGGCGAGCAGTACTTC. It encodes CASSLVGEQYF.